The 22 T cell receptor beta chains listed next were all sequenced from one sample in a study of CD8 T cells in ankylosing spondylitis. Points from the study as a whole: What appeared characteristic of ankylosing spondylitis blood was a TCR beta motif of under 10 highly homologous variants.

TCRdb analysed the 5' RACE reads with MiXCR anew, one entry per CDR3 protein. Of 500,000 or so distinct CDR3 sequences listed, roughly 5.3% are singletons. Their antigens remain unidentified. Sequencing input: blood, either unsorted or a sorted T cell fraction (not recorded which). These receptors all stem from a male donor with ankylosing spondylitis.

In this sample, this clonotype turned up many times. The chain is built from TRBV20-1 and TRBJ2-7; the D gene could be TRBD1 or TRBD2 (6 bases each). Deletions cut 3 bases from V and 3 bases from J, with 15 bases between. CDR3 length: 14 residues. Looked up from germline, CDR1 is DFQATT and CDR2 is SNEGSKA (reference sequence). CDR3 region: CSASWGAILYEQYF. The CDR3 bases are TGCAGTGCTAGTTGGGGGGCCATCCTCTACGAGCAGTACTTC.

This clonotype was counted ten times or more. V is TRBV7-2 and J is TRBJ2-7; 7 nucleotides align to TRBD2. The CDR3 contains 15 residues. Germline-derived CDR1 and CDR2 are SGHTA and FQGNSA. V lost 1 base to trimming and J lost 0 bases; unmatched junction nucleotides: 3. The CDR3 spells CASSLEGGSSYEQYF. Here the CDR3 DNA reads TGTGCCAGCAGCTTAGAGGGCGGGAGCTCCTACGAGCAGTACTTC.

This clonotype came up many times. The chain uses TRBV7-2 and TRBJ2-1, with TRBD2 identical over 8 bases. The CDR3 runs 15 residues. CDR1 is SGHTA and CDR2 is FQGNSA in the germline V gene. With V trimmed by 3 bases and J by 2 bases, 3 bases remained unmatched. CDR3 coding DNA: TGTGCCAGCAGCTTGAACGGGGGGGCCTACAATGAGCAGTTCTTC. Amino acid sequence: CASSLNGGAYNEQFF.

This clonotype was observed many times. The gene calls are TRBV21-1 and TRBJ2-1; TRBD2, the table's D call, was not compared with the DNA. TRBV21-1 is reported as a pseudogene. The CDR3 is made up of 15 amino acids. The CDR3 DNA reads as TGTGCCAGCAGCACATCCCCCGGGGCTTACAATGAGCAGTTCTTC. It codes for CASSTSPGAYNEQFF.

This clonotype appeared many times. V gene TRBV11-2 combines with J gene TRBJ2-7, with TRBD2 matching over 11 bases. CDR1 SGHAT and CDR2 FQNNGV come from the germline V gene. J gave up 3 bases and V 5 bases, and 6 bases lay outside the gene matches. The CDR3 sequence is 15 residues long. CDR3 amino acids: CASSLGLADYYEQYF. Written as DNA, the CDR3 is TGTGCCAGCAGCCTGGGACTAGCGGACTACTACGAGCAGTACTTC.

This clonotype was counted at least ten times. The gene calls are TRBV12-3 or TRBV12-4 and TRBJ2-1, with 12 bases identical to TRBD2. After removal of 6 bases from V and 7 bases from J, the junction contained 7 bases not matched to a gene. The CDR3 length is 15 residues. Here the CDR3 reads CASSSGLAGWNEQFF. The CDR3 DNA reads as TGTGCCAGCAGCTCCGGACTAGCGGGATGGAATGAGCAGTTCTTC.

The sample holds many counts of this clonotype. V is TRBV27 and J is TRBJ2-1; 10 bases line up with TRBD1. With 8 bases clipped from V and 8 bases from J, the junction kept 9 bases outside the gene matches. Germline values: CDR1 MNHEY, CDR2 SMNVEV (reference sequence). The CDR3 is 14 residues long. The CDR3 spells CASHLLDRGYEQFF. CDR3 sequence (DNA): TGTGCCAGCCACTTACTGGACAGGGGGTATGAGCAGTTCTTC.

This clonotype was recorded at least ten times. The genes are TRBV29-1 and TRBJ2-1, with a possible D match to TRBD1 (6 bases). V was trimmed by 0 bases and J by 0 bases, leaving 9 bases between them. The V gene's germline CDR1 is SQVTM and CDR2 ANQGSEA. This CDR3 has 15 amino acids. CDR3: CSVEDQGSSYNEQFF. The CDR3 DNA reads as TGCAGCGTTGAAGATCAGGGGAGCTCCTACAATGAGCAGTTCTTC.

This clonotype was counted ten times or more. The chain employs TRBV20-1 and TRBJ1-5; D unclear. This CDR3 spans 12 amino acids. Between the trimmed V and J ends, which lost 6 bases and 2 bases, there was a span of 8 bases. Germline CDR1 is DFQATT and CDR2 is SNEGSKA (reference sequence). The CDR3 is CSATVGNQPQHF. CDR3 DNA: TGCAGTGCCACAGTGGGCAATCAGCCCCAGCATTTT.

This clonotype has a count of ten or more. The chain has TRBV29-1 and TRBJ2-1; D is unresolved. This CDR3 region has 13 residues. Germline lookup yields CDR1 SQVTM and CDR2 ANQGSEA. Trimming left V 5 bases short and J 2 bases short, with 10 bases between. Here the CDR3 reads CSVWLIPYNEQFF. The CDR3 coding sequence is TGCAGCGTTTGGTTAATCCCCTACAATGAGCAGTTCTTC.

This clonotype was found a few times. The rearrangement links TRBV28 to TRBJ1-2; 9 nucleotides match TRBD1. This CDR3 region has 15 residues. Germline CDR1 MDHEN, CDR2 SYDVKM. V lost 2 bases and J lost 4; bases outside the gene matches: 5. The CDR3 DNA sequence: TGTGCCAGCAGTTTAGGGGACAGGGTAATCTATGGCTACACCTTC. Translating it yields CASSLGDRVIYGYTF.

This clonotype was recorded at least ten times. V and J are TRBV5-1 and TRBJ2-7, with TRBD1 matching 9 bases. Germline V gene lookup returns CDR1 SGHRS and CDR2 YFSETQ. CDR3 size: 14 residues. Unmatched junction bases numbered 7, after V lost 5 bases and J lost 4 bases. The CDR3 sequence: CASSFGQGKYEQYF. The CDR3 DNA follows: TGCGCCAGCAGTTTTGGACAGGGGAAGTACGAGCAGTACTTC.

As concerns this clonotype: This may arise from a read error, as a much more abundant clone is one base away. V and J are TRBV7-9 and TRBJ2-2; no reliable D call. Germline V gives CDR1 SEHNR, CDR2 FQNEAQ (reference sequence). The CDR3 loop spans 15 amino acids. CDR3 sequence reads: CAISLYQSLPGELFF. The CDR3 DNA sequence: TGTGCCATCAGCTTGTATCAGTCCCTCCCCGGGGAGCTGTTTTTT.

This clonotype was picked up many times. The chain carries TRBV20-1 and TRBJ2-5; a weak D match, TRBD1 (7 bases). CDR3 length: 13 residues. Trimming cost V 5 bases and J 5 bases, with 15 bases left between them. The germline gives CDR1 DFQATT, CDR2 SNEGSKA (reference sequence). The CDR3 region has the DNA TGCAGTGCTCGGGGGACAGTCAGGGAGACCCAGTACTTC. Amino acid sequence: CSARGTVRETQYF.

This clonotype turned up a few times. The rearrangement links TRBV4-3 to TRBJ2-7; 7 bases are shared with TRBD1. Germline values: CDR1 LGHNA, CDR2 YSLEER. V was pared by 2 bases and J by 0 bases, with 7 bases of the junction left unmatched. The CDR3 sequence is 16 residues long. Here the CDR3 DNA reads TGCGCCAGCAGCCAATTAAAAGGGACAGACTCCTACGAGCAGTACTTC. It encodes CASSQLKGTDSYEQYF.

In its sample, this clonotype was seen a few times. This sequence joins TRBV6-6 and TRBJ1-5; D unresolved. The CDR3 spans 12 residues. CDR1 is MNHNY and CDR2 is SVGAGI in the germline V gene (reference sequence). Trimming cost V 10 bases and J 3 bases, with 10 bases left between them. CDR3 sequence reads: CATTEYNQPQHF. The CDR3 DNA is TGTGCCACAACAGAGTACAATCAGCCCCAGCATTTT.

This clonotype was counted ten times or more. The V and J genes are TRBV7-8 and TRBJ2-5; either TRBD1 or TRBD2 may fit D (5 bases each). The germline V and J ends were trimmed by 3 bases and 9 bases, with 14 bases remaining between them. The CDR3 loop spans 13 amino acids. The germline gives CDR1 SGHVS, CDR2 FQNEAQ. Here the CDR3 reads CASSFEGQAAQYF. The DNA for the CDR3 is TGTGCCAGCAGCTTCGAGGGGCAAGCGGCCCAGTACTTC.

This clonotype was counted at least ten times. This chain uses TRBV11-2 with TRBJ2-7; 7 bases agree with TRBD1. Germline V gene data show CDR1 as SGHAT and CDR2 as FQNNGV. J lost 6 bases, V lost 0 bases, and 14 bases had no gene match. The CDR3 runs 17 residues. CDR3 protein: CASSLEIRAYSGGEQYF. Here the CDR3 DNA reads TGTGCCAGCAGCTTAGAAATAAGGGCCTACTCAGGGGGCGAGCAGTACTTC.

This clonotype was detected ten times or more. V usage is TRBV7-2 and J usage is TRBJ1-5, with 7 nucleotides matching TRBD1. Trimming cost V 5 bases and J 1 base; bases outside gene matches: 2. CDR1 and CDR2 from the germline V gene are SGHTA and FQGNSA. There are 14 residues in the CDR3. CDR3 DNA sequence: TGTGCCAGCAGCCAGACAGGGAGCAATCAGCCCCAGCATTTT. It encodes CASSQTGSNQPQHF. Full variable domain (rest looked up from reference TRBV7-2 and TRBJ1-5): GAGVSQSPSNKVTEKGKDVELRCDPISGHTALYWYRQSLGQGLEFLIYFQGNSAPDKSGLPSDRFSAERTGGSVSTLTIQRTQQEDSAVYLCASSQTGSNQPQHFGDGTRLSIL.

In this sample, this clonotype turned up many times. The V call is TRBV29-1, the J call TRBJ2-7; TRBD2 aligns across 10 bases. Per germline, CDR1 SQVTM and CDR2 ANQGSEA. The CDR3 has 15 residues. Trimming cost V 0 bases and J 6 bases; bases outside gene matches: 8. CDR3 DNA sequence: TGCAGCGTTGAAGAAGAAAGCGGGAGGGCAGGCGAGCAGTACTTC. Its translation: CSVEEESGRAGEQYF.

There are many counts of this clonotype. V is TRBV6-2 or TRBV6-3 and J is TRBJ2-1; D is possibly TRBD1 or TRBD2 (5 bases each). CDR3 size: 14 residues. Trimming removed 6 bases at V and 6 bases at J, with 15 bases between. Germline V gene lookup returns CDR1 MNHEY and CDR2 SVGEGT. The CDR3 nucleotides read TGTGCCAGCAGCCGTCCCGGGACGCCCAATGAGCAGTTCTTC. This gives the protein CASSRPGTPNEQFF.

This clonotype was recorded at least ten times. This chain links TRBV27 with TRBJ2-1; no clear D gene. CDR1 is MNHEY and CDR2 is SMNVEV in the germline V gene (reference sequence). Between the trimmed V and J ends, which lost 6 bases and 7 bases, there was a span of 19 bases. CDR3 length: 15 residues. The CDR3 sequence is CASSAIALGLNEQFF. The CDR3 nucleotides are TGTGCCAGCAGCGCAATAGCCTTGGGTCTTAATGAGCAGTTCTTC.